The 14 T cell receptor beta chains presented below share a single source sample, sequenced in a study of T cell responses to AZD1222 COVID-19 vaccine. Only in-frame clones appear in the TCRdb table, and some are missing; sequencing was by immunoSEQ multiplex PCR. Among under 150,000 clones listed, roughly nine tenths were seen once. This sample comprised peripheral blood, obtained 28 days after the second AZD1222 dose. The receptors originated from an adult who received the AZD1222 COVID-19 vaccine.

This sequence joins TRBV24-1 and TRBJ2-1; D gene ambiguous. Germline CDR1 and CDR2: KGHDR and SFDVKD. CDR3 length: 11 residues. V shed 3 bases and J shed 7 bases, with 3 bases lying between them. In nucleotides, the CDR3 is TGTGCCACCAGTGATGAGAATGAGCAGTTCTTC. It specifies CATSDENEQFF.

The chain employs TRBV7-8 and TRBJ1-3; TRBD1 aligns across 7 bases. The CDR3 runs 14 residues. Germline V CDR1 and CDR2: SGHVS, FQNEAQ. J lost 0 bases, V lost 8 bases, and 4 bases had no gene match. This CDR3 reads CASRQGDSGNTIYF. As DNA, the CDR3 is TGTGCCAGCCGACAGGGAGACTCTGGAAACACCATATATTTT.

This rearrangement joins TRBV6-5 to TRBJ2-1, with no clear D. CDR1 and CDR2 (germline): MNHEY, SVGAGI. V lost 0 bases, J lost 0 bases, and 9 bases lay in between. CDR3 length: 16 amino acids. The CDR3 sequence: CASSYSSLSSYNEQFF. The CDR3 DNA sequence: TGTGCCAGCAGTTACTCGAGCCTGAGCTCCTACAATGAGCAGTTCTTC.

The chain recombines TRBV19 with TRBJ2-2; 12 bases are a match to TRBD2. The V and J ends lost 3 bases and 6 bases, in that order; junction bases with no gene match: 11. CDR1 is LNHDA and CDR2 is SQIVND in the germline V gene (reference sequence). This CDR3 region has 18 residues. The CDR3 coding sequence is TGTGCCAGTAGTATGACTAGCGGGGGATTGGGGTCAGCCGGGGAGCTGTTTTTT. Its protein is CASSMTSGGLGSAGELFF.

V usage is TRBV11-2 and J usage is TRBJ2-5; D might be TRBD2 (5 bases). The V gene's germline CDR1 is SGHAT and CDR2 FQNNGV. This CDR3 is 13 amino acids long. Between the trimmed V and J ends, which lost 2 bases and 5 bases, there was a span of 9 bases. CDR3 sequence (DNA): TGTGCCAGCAGCTTAAATCAGCGGGAGACCCAGTACTTC. Translated: CASSLNQRETQYF.

This clone occurred once. V gene TRBV3-1 (or the pseudogene TRBV3-2) combines with J gene TRBJ1-1; D unclear. The CDR3 runs 12 residues. CDR1 LGHDT and CDR2 YNNKEL come from the germline V gene (reference sequence). Trimming left V 3 bases short and J 11 bases short, with 13 bases between. This CDR3 is CASSQQDVAAFF. CDR3 coding DNA: TGTGCCAGCAGCCAGCAAGATGTGGCGGCTTTCTTT.

V gene TRBV15 combines with J gene TRBJ2-1; no firm D call. The CDR3 has 13 residues. Trimming stripped 8 bases from V and 5 bases from J, with 13 bases between. Germline V lookup: CDR1 LNHNV, CDR2 YYDKDF (reference sequence). CDR3 loop: CATAPLGNNEQFF. The CDR3 nucleotides read TGTGCCACCGCTCCGTTGGGAAACAATGAGCAGTTCTTC.

This clone turned up a few times. The chain employs TRBV7-9 and TRBJ1-2; TRBD1 aligns across 10 bases. CDR1 and CDR2 (germline): SEHNR, FQNEAQ (reference sequence). CDR3 length: 16 amino acids. Losses at the gene ends were 5 bases for V and 2 bases for J; bases not matched to a gene: 8. The CDR3 loop is CASSPGDRGQNYGYTF. For the CDR3, the DNA is TGTGCCAGCAGCCCGGGGGACAGGGGACAGAACTATGGCTACACCTTC.

The chain carries TRBV27 and TRBJ1-1; no clear D. CDR3 size: 13 residues. Trimming removed 8 bases from V and 5 bases from J, with 15 bases in between. CDR1 is MNHEY and CDR2 is SMNVEV in the germline V gene (reference sequence). The CDR3 DNA reads as TGTGCCAGCTCTATTGACCACAGAACTGAAGCTTTCTTT. It is translated as CASSIDHRTEAFF.

This chain uses TRBV4-2 with TRBJ2-7; 10 bases are shared with TRBD1. The germline CDR1 and CDR2 sequences are LGHNA and YNFKEQ. The CDR3 has 16 residues. Germline trimming cut 3 bases from V and 3 bases from J; bases unmatched to any gene: 8. The CDR3 coding sequence is TGTGCCAGCAGCCAGGGACAGGGGATCCGAGTCTACGAGCAGTACTTC. It is translated as CASSQGQGIRVYEQYF.

The chain recombines TRBV6-5 with TRBJ2-1, with no clear D. The CDR3 consists of 11 residues. With 6 bases removed from V and 9 bases from J, the gap between germline ends came to 9 bases. In germline, CDR1 is MNHEY, CDR2 SVGAGI. CDR3 loop: CASSQVGEQFF. In nucleotides, the CDR3 is TGTGCCAGCAGCCAAGTCGGTGAGCAGTTCTTC.

This clone has a single count. The gene calls are TRBV7-9 and TRBJ1-3; D possibly corresponds to TRBD1 (5 bases). The CDR3 is 18 residues long. CDR1 is SEHNR, CDR2 FQNEAQ, per germline (reference sequence). The V end was cut by 1 base, the J end by 0 bases, with 16 bases between. The CDR3 here is CASSLGGRDPYSGNTIYF. The CDR3 DNA reads TGTGCCAGCAGCTTAGGGGGCCGGGACCCATACTCTGGAAACACCATATATTTT.

This rearrangement joins TRBV4-1 to TRBJ1-1, with D unclear. Germline CDR1 reads MGHRA; CDR2 reads YSYEKL. Deletions cut 1 base from V and 5 bases from J, with 11 bases between. The CDR3 is made up of 14 amino acids. The CDR3 loop is CASSQVTSLTEAFF. The CDR3 DNA reads TGCGCCAGCAGCCAAGTTACGTCGTTAACTGAAGCTTTCTTT.

The chain recombines TRBV5-6 with TRBJ1-2, with D maybe TRBD1 (5 bases). From germline, CDR1 is SGHDT and CDR2 YYEEEE. V was shortened by 0 bases and J by 4 bases, with 13 bases between the two germline ends. There are 15 residues in the CDR3. This chain's CDR3 is CASSLAPQGGYGYTF. CDR3 bases: TGTGCCAGCAGCTTGGCACCCCAGGGTGGCTATGGCTACACCTTC.